This T cell receptor (beta chain) was obtained from a study of shared clonotypes between healthy human individuals. A word on this clone: Distinct nucleotide sequences in the sample also encode this CDR3.

CDR3 size: 14 residues. Trimming cost V 0 bases and J 0 bases, with 7 bases left between them. Germline V lookup: CDR1 GTSNPN, CDR2 SVGIG (reference sequence). The method was immunoSEQ multiplex PCR; TCRdb's version includes in-frame clones alone and lacks a portion of them. The repertoire holds more than 400,000 clones, with over 70% as singletons. The sample consisted of PBMCs. The rearrangement links TRBV30 to TRBJ2-3, with a weak D call TRBD2 (5 bases). This sequence was found in a woman between 40 and 50 years old in good health. Some clones in this sample may be carry-over from other donors' samples. The CDR3 region is CAWSVGGSTDTQYF. Written as DNA, the CDR3 is TGTGCCTGGAGTGTTGGCGGGAGCACAGATACGCAGTATTTT. The whole variable domain, filled in from reference TRBV30 and TRBJ2-3, reads SQTIHQWPATLVQPVGSPLSLECTVEGTSNPNLYWYRQAAGRGLQLLFYSVGIGQISSEVPQNLSASRPQDRQFILSSKKLLLSDSGFYLCAWSVGGSTDTQYFGPGTRLTVL.